This TCR beta chain was recovered during a study of blood T cell repertoires in COVID-19. On the study more broadly: Acute and convalescent COVID-19 samples came from the United States, Italy and Spain. In each case, the material was cDNA or gDNA derived from T cells, B-cell-depleted T cells, or PBMCs.

In the original workflow: Reference gene primer amplification gave estimated nucleated cell counts. The assay was immunoSEQ multiplex PCR, and TCRdb's table has in-frame clones only and misses some. V and J calls and clone size are given by that table; D and trimming were obtained from the DNA. The sample lists about 140,000 clones; around 80% were seen once. V gave up 1 base and J gave up 3 bases, with 10 bases separating them. The CDR3 contains 15 residues. Germline CDR1 and CDR2: LNHDA and SQIVND (reference sequence). Sequencing was carried out using peripheral blood. The TCR originated in a woman aged 55 to 70 with acute or convalescent COVID-19. The rearrangement joins TRBV19 to TRBJ1-5; maybe TRBD1 (5 bases). The DNA of the CDR3 is TGTGCCAGTAGTATAGGGACATTCCCCAATCAGCCCCAGCATTTT. Protein product: CASSIGTFPNQPQHF.